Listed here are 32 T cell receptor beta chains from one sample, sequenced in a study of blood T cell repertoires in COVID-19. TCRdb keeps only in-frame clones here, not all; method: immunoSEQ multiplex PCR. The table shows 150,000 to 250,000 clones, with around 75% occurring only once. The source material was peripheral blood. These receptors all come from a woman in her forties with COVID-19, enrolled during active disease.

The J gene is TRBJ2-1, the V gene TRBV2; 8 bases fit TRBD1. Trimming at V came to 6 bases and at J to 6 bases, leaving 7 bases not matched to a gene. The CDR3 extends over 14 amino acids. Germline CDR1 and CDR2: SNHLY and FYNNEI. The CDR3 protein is CASSSRTGINEQFF. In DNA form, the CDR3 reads TGTGCCAGCAGCTCAAGGACAGGGATCAATGAGCAGTTCTTC.

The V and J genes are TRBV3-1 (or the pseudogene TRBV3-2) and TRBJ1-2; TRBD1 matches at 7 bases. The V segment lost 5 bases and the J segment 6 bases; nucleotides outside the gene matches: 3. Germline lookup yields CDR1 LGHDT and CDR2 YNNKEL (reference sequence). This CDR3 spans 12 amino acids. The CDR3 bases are TGTGCCAGCAGCGCACAGGGGAATGGCTACACCTTC. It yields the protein CASSAQGNGYTF.

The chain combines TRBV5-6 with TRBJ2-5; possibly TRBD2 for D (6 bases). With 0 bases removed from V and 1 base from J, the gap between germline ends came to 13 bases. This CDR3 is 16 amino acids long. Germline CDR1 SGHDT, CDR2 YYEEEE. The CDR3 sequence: CASSLEGRWVQETQYF. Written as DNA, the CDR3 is TGTGCCAGCAGCTTGGAAGGGAGGTGGGTCCAAGAGACCCAGTACTTC. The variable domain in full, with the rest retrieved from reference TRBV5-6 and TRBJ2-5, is DAGVTQSPTHLIKTRGQQVTLRCSPKSGHDTVSWYQQALGQGPQFIFQYYEEEERQRGNFPDRFSGHQFPNYSSELNVNALLLGDSALYLCASSLEGRWVQETQYFGPGTRLLVL.

The CDR3 DNA sequence: TGCGCCAGCAGCTTGGGAGGTCAGGGACAGAACACTGAAGCTTTCTTT. This sequence encodes CASSLGGQGQNTEAFF. The genes are TRBV5-1 and TRBJ1-1; D is perhaps TRBD1 (6 bases). CDR3 size: 16 residues. The germline CDR1 and CDR2 sequences are SGHRS and YFSETQ. V gave up 0 bases and J gave up 1 base, with 13 bases separating them.

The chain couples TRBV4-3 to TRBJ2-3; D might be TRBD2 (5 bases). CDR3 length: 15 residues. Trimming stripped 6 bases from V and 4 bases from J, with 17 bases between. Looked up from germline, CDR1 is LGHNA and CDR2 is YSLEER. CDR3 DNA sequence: TGCGCCAGCAGGCGGAACTTAGCAGCGGCAGATACGCAGTATTTT. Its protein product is CASRRNLAAADTQYF.

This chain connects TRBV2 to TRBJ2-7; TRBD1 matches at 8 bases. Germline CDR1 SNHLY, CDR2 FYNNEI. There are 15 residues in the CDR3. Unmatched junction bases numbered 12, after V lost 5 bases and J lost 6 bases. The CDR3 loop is CASSRQGLTGGEQYF. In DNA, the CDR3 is TGTGCCAGCAGTCGACAGGGGCTAACCGGGGGCGAGCAGTACTTC.

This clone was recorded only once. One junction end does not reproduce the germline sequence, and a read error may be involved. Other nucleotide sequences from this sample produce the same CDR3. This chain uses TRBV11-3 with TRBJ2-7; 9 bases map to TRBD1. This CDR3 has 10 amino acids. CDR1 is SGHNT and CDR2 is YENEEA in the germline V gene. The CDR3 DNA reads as TGTGCCAGCAGCTCCGGGACAGGGAGCTTC. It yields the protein CASSSGTGSF.

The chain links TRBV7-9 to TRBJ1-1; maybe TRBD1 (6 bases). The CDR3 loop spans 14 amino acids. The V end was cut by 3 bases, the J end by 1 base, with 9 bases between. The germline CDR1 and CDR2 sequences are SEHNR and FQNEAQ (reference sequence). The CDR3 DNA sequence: TGTGCCAGCAGCTTTCCGGGACAGAACACTGAAGCTTTCTTT. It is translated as CASSFPGQNTEAFF.

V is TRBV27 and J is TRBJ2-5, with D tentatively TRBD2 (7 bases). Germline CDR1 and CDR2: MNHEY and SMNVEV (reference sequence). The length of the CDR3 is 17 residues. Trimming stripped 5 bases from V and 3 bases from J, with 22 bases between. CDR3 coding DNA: TGTGCCAGCAGTCCCTCCCCGGCGGGGGCGGGGGAAGAGACCCAGTACTTC. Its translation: CASSPSPAGAGEETQYF.

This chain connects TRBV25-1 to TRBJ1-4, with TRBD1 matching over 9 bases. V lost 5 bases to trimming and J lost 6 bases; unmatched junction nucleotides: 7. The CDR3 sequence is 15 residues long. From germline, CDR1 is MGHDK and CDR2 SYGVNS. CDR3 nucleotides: TGTGCCAGCAGTTCTCGGACAGGGGTTGATGAAAAACTGTTTTTT. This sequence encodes CASSSRTGVDEKLFF.

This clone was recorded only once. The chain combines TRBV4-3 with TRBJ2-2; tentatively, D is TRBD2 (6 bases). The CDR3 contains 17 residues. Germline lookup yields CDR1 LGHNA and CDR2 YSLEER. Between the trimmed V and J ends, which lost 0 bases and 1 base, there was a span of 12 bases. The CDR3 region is CASSQDGGSGNTGELFF. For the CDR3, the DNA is TGCGCCAGCAGCCAAGATGGTGGTAGCGGGAACACCGGGGAGCTGTTTTTT.

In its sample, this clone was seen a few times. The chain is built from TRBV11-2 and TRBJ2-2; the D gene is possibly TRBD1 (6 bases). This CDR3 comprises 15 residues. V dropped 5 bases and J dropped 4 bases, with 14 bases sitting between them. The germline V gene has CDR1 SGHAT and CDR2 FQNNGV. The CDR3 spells CASSPSSGVTGELFF. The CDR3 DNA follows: TGTGCCAGCAGCCCCTCGTCAGGGGTCACCGGGGAGCTGTTTTTT.

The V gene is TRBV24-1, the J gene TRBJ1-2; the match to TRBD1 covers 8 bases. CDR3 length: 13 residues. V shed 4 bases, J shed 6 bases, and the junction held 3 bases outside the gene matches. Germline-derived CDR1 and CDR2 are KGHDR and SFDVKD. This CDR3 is CATSDLTGDGYTF. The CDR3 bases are TGTGCCACCAGTGACCTGACAGGGGATGGCTACACCTTC.

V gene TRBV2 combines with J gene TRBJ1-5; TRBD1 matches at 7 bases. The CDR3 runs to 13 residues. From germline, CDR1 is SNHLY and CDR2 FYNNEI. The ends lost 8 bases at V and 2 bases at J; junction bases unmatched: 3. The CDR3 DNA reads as TGTGCCAGCGGGGGGACAGGCAATCAGCCCCAGCATTTT. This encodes CASGGTGNQPQHF.

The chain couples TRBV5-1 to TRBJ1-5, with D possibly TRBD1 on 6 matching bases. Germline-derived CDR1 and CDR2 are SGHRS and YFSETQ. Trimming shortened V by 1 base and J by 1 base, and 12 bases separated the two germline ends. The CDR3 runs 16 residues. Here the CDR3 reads CASSLNGGASNQPQHF. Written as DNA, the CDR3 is TGCGCCAGCAGCTTGAACGGGGGGGCCAGCAATCAGCCCCAGCATTTT.

For the CDR3, the DNA is TGTGCCAGCAGCCACCGAGCGGGAGGATCCGGGGAGCTGTTTTTT. Translation: CASSHRAGGSGELFF. V usage is TRBV14 and J usage is TRBJ2-2; 9 positions agree with TRBD2. CDR1 SGHDN and CDR2 FVKESK come from the germline V gene. The trim removed 3 bases at V and 6 bases at J, leaving 5 bases unmatched. CDR3 length: 15 amino acids.

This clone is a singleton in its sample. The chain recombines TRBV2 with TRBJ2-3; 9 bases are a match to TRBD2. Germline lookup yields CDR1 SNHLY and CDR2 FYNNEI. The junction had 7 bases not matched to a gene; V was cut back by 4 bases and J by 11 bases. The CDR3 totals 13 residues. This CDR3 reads CASSGGQAGGQYF. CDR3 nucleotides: TGTGCCAGCAGTGGCGGGCAAGCGGGGGGGCAGTATTTT.

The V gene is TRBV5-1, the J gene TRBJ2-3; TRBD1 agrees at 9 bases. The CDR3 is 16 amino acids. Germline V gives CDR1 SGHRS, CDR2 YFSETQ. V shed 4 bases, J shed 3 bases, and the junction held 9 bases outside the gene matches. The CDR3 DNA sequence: TGCGCCAGCAGCCTACCGGGACAGGGTAGAACAGATACGCAGTATTTT. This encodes CASSLPGQGRTDTQYF.

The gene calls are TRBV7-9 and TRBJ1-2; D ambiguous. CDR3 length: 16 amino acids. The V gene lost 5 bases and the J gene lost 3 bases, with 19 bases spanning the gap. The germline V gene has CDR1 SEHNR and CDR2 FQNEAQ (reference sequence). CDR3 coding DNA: TGTGCCAGCAGCCCCTCGATTGGAGGAAATTACTATGGCTACACCTTC. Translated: CASSPSIGGNYYGYTF.

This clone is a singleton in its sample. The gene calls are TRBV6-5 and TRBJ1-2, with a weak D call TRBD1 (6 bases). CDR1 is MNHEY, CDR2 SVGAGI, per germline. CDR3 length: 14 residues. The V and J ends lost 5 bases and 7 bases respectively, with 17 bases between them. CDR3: CASSPTGLSRGYTF. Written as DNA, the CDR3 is TGTGCCAGCAGTCCGACAGGACTTAGTCGTGGCTACACCTTC.

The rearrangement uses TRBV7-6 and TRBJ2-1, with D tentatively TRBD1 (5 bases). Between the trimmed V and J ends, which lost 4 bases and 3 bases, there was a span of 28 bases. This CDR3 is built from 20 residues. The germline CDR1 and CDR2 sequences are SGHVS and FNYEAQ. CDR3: CASSSDLVVVDRKDYNEQFF. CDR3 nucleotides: TGTGCCAGCAGCTCCGACCTCGTAGTCGTTGACAGAAAAGACTACAATGAGCAGTTCTTC. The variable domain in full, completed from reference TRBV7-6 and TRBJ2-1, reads GAGVSQSPRYKVTKRGQDVALRCDPISGHVSLYWYRQALGQGPEFLTYFNYEAQQDKSGLPNDRFSAERPEGSISTLTIQRTEQRDSAMYRCASSSDLVVVDRKDYNEQFFGPGTRLTVL.

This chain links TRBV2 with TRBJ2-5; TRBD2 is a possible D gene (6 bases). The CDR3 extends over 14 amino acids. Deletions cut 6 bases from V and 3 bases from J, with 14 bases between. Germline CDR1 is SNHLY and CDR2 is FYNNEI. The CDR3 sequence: CASRAPGEKETQYF. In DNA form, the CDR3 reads TGTGCCAGCAGGGCCCCGGGGGAAAAAGAGACCCAGTACTTC. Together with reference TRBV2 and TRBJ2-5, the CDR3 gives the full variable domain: EPEVTQTPSHQVTQMGQEVILRCVPISNHLYFYWYRQILGQKVEFLVSFYNNEISEKSEIFDDQFSVERPDGSNFTLKIRSTKLEDSAMYFCASRAPGEKETQYFGPGTRLLVL.

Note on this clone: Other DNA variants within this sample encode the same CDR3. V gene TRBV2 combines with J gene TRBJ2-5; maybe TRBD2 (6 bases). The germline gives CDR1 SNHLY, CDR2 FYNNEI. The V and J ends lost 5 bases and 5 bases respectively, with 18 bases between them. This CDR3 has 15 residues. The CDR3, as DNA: TGTGCCAGCAGTCTCGGGCGGGGCCGGGGGGAGACCCAGTACTTC. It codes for CASSLGRGRGETQYF.

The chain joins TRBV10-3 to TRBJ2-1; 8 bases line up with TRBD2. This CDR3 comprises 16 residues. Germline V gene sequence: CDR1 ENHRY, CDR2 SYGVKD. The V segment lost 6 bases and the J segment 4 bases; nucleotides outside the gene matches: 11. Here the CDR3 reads CAIRGGTSGLYNEQFF. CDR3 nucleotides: TGTGCCATCAGGGGGGGAACTAGCGGATTATACAATGAGCAGTTCTTC.

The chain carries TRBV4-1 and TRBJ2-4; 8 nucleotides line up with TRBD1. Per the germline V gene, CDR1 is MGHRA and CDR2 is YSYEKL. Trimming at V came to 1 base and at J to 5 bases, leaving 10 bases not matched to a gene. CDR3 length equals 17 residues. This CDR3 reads CASSQGQGFTPQNIQYF. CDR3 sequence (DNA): TGCGCCAGCAGCCAAGGACAGGGGTTTACGCCACAAAACATTCAGTACTTC.

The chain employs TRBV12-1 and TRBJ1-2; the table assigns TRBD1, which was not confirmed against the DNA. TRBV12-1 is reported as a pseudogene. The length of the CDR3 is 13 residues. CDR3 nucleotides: TGTGCCAGCAGCCCCCAGGGCTTCTATGGCTACACCTTC. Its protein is CASSPQGFYGYTF.

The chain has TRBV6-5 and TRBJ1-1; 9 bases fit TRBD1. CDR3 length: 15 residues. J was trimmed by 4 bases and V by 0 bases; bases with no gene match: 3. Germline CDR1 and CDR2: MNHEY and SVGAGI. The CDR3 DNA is TGTGCCAGCAGTTACTCGACAGGGGGGATCACTGAAGCTTTCTTT. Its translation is CASSYSTGGITEAFF.

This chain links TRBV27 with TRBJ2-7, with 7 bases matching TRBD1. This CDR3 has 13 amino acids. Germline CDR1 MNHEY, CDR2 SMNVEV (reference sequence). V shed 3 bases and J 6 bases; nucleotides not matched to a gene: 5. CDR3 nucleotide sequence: TGTGCCAGCAGTTTTTTCAGGGGGTTCGAGCAGTACTTC. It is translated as CASSFFRGFEQYF.

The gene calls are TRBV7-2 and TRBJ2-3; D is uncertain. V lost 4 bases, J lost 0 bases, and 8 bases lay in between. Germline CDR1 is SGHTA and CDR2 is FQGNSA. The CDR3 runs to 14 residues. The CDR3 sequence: CASSSGFSTDTQYF. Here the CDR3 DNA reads TGTGCCAGCAGCTCCGGGTTCAGCACAGATACGCAGTATTTT.

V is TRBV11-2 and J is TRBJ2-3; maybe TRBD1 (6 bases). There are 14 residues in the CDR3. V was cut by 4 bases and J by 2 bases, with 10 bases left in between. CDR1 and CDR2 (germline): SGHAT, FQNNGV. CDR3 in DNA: TGTGCCAGCAGCTCACAGGGTCCCACAGATACGCAGTATTTT. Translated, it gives CASSSQGPTDTQYF.

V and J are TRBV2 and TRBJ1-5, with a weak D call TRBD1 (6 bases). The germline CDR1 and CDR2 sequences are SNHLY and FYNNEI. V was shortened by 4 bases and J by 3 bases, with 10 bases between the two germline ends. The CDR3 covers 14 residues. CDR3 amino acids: CASSVDRYNQPQHF. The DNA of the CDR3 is TGTGCCAGCAGTGTCGACAGGTACAATCAGCCCCAGCATTTT. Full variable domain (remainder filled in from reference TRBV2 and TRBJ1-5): EPEVTQTPSHQVTQMGQEVILRCVPISNHLYFYWYRQILGQKVEFLVSFYNNEISEKSEIFDDQFSVERPDGSNFTLKIRSTKLEDSAMYFCASSVDRYNQPQHFGDGTRLSIL.

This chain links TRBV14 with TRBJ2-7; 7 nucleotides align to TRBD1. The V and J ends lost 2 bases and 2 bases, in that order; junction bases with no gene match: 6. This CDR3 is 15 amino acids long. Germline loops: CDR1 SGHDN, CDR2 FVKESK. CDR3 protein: CASSQRTGPTYEQYF. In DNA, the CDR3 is TGTGCCAGCAGCCAAAGGACAGGCCCAACCTACGAGCAGTACTTC.